One sample yielded the 18 T cell receptor beta chains listed below, sequenced in a study of spatial heterogeneity in lung cancer. These receptors lack a known antigen. As to time point: sample taken at primary tumor resection. Study-level findings and limits: Tumor mutation count correlated with how many alpha and beta TCRs expanded intratumorally.

TCRdb recomputed calls from the 5' RACE reads with MiXCR, one row per CDR3 protein. The sample lists around 7,500 distinct CDR3 sequences, roughly 14% seen once, with about 8.1% in the top ten. Sequenced here: lung tumor tissue, sampled at surgery. Every receptor here comes from a male donor with early-stage non-small cell lung cancer.

This clonotype is classed as medium-sized. The library was built for alpha chains, so this beta chain is an off-target read and its size means little. The chain employs TRBV7-2 and TRBJ1-1; 10 nucleotides line up with TRBD1. Germline trimming cut 1 base from V and 5 bases from J; bases unmatched to any gene: 7. The CDR3 extends over 16 amino acids. CDR1 and CDR2 (germline): SGHTA, FQGNSA. CDR3 sequence: CASSLVFRQGATEAFF. The CDR3 DNA is TGTGCCAGCAGCTTAGTATTTCGACAGGGGGCAACTGAAGCTTTCTTT.

This clonotype has more than one count but fewer than ten. This beta chain appears as a stray read in a library generated for alpha chains; its size is not informative. The CDR3, as DNA: TGTGCCAGCAGTAGACAGGGGGCGTCTTGGTATGGCTACACCTTC. Translating gives CASSRQGASWYGYTF. V usage is TRBV12-3 or TRBV12-4 and J usage is TRBJ1-2; 10 positions agree with TRBD1. J lost 5 bases, V lost 5 bases, and 8 bases had no gene match. The CDR3 is 15 amino acids.

Comments on this clonotype: The library was designed around alpha chains, so this beta chain is a stray read whose abundance carries little weight. The chain uses TRBV7-9 and TRBJ2-1; D is unclear. CDR3 length equals 13 residues. Trimming removed 1 base at V and 7 bases at J, with 8 bases between. Germline loops: CDR1 SEHNR, CDR2 FQNEAQ (reference sequence). The CDR3 nucleotides read TGTGCCAGCAGCTTAGTGGAGTTAAATGAGCAGTTCTTC. Translation: CASSLVELNEQFF.

This clonotype was seen ten or more times. This beta chain lies outside the target of a library built for alpha chains; its clone size means little. CDR3 protein: CASSQKGNTEAFF. CDR3 bases: TGTGCCAGCAGCCAAAAGGGGAACACTGAAGCTTTCTTT. J is TRBJ1-1 and V is TRBV3-1; D is uncertain. This CDR3 spans 13 amino acids. Between the trimmed V and J ends, which lost 2 bases and 1 base, there was a span of 5 bases. Germline values: CDR1 LGHDT, CDR2 YNNKEL (reference sequence).

This clonotype was picked up many times. This beta chain was picked up by a library intended for alpha chains and is off target, so its count carries little meaning. This chain joins TRBV11-2 and TRBJ2-1, with a possible D match to TRBD2 (6 bases). The V gene lost 0 bases and the J gene lost 2 bases, with 8 bases spanning the gap. This CDR3 region has 15 residues. Looked up from germline, CDR1 is SGHAT and CDR2 is FQNNGV. In DNA form, the CDR3 reads TGTGCCAGCAGCTTAGAACGGGGGACCTACAATGAGCAGTTCTTC. Its protein product is CASSLERGTYNEQFF. The whole variable domain, remainder taken from reference TRBV11-2 and TRBJ2-1, is EAGVAQSPRYKIIEKRQSVAFWCNPISGHATLYWYQQILGQGPKLLIQFQNNGVVDDSQLPKDRFSAERLKGVDSTLKIQPAKLEDSAVYLCASSLERGTYNEQFFGPGTRLTVL.

This clonotype was recorded at least ten times. This beta chain came through as a stray read in a library set up for alpha chains, and its size says little. V and J are TRBV24-1 and TRBJ2-1; weak D call: TRBD1 (6 bases). Trimming shortened V by 9 bases and J by 9 bases, and 11 bases separated the two germline ends. Germline loops: CDR1 KGHDR, CDR2 SFDVKD. The CDR3 length is 11 residues. As DNA, the CDR3 is TGTGCCACCGGACAGTTCGGTGAGCAGTTCTTC. Amino acid sequence: CATGQFGEQFF.

This clonotype occurred many times. This beta chain turned up in a library designed for alpha chains; as an off-target read, its abundance says little. The genes are TRBV12-3 or TRBV12-4 and TRBJ2-7; D may be TRBD1 (6 bases). The CDR3 sequence is 13 residues long. Trimming removed 5 bases at V and 4 bases at J, with 12 bases between. The DNA of the CDR3 is TGTGCCAGCAGTCCCGGACAGACATACGAGCAGTACTTC. Its protein is CASSPGQTYEQYF.

In regard to this clonotype: The library was built for alpha chains, so this beta chain is an off-target read and its size means little. This chain links TRBV5-6 with TRBJ2-5; 10 bases are a match to TRBD2. The length of the CDR3 is 16 residues. V lost 4 bases to trimming and J lost 5 bases; unmatched junction nucleotides: 11. The V gene's germline CDR1 is SGHDT and CDR2 YYEEEE. CDR3 sequence: CASSLPPAGGRETQYF. CDR3 nucleotide sequence: TGTGCCAGCAGCCTCCCCCCAGCGGGGGGGCGGGAGACCCAGTACTTC.

This clonotype was observed at least ten times. As an off-target read in a library built for alpha chains, this beta chain has a frequency of little significance. The rearrangement uses TRBV10-3 and TRBJ1-2, with 7 bases identical to TRBD1. J gave up 2 bases and V 7 bases, and 7 bases lay outside the gene matches. The CDR3 is 14 residues long. Per the germline V gene, CDR1 is ENHRY and CDR2 is SYGVKD. The chain's CDR3 is CAINRDRINYGYTF. DNA for the CDR3: TGTGCCATCAACCGGGACAGAATAAACTATGGCTACACCTTC.

The sample holds a few counts of this clonotype. A library made for alpha chains picked up this beta chain off target, so its size means little. The CDR3 DNA follows: TGTGCCAGCAGTTCTCAGACCCAGTACTTC. Its protein product is CASSSQTQYF. V and J are TRBV6-2 or TRBV6-3 and TRBJ2-5, with D unresolved. The V end was cut by 4 bases, the J end by 6 bases, with 3 bases between. Germline V lookup: CDR1 MNHEY, CDR2 SVGEGT. CDR3 length: 10 residues.

This clonotype has at least ten counts. A library prepared for alpha chains yielded this beta chain as an off-target read; its size is of little meaning. The chain uses TRBV20-1 and TRBJ1-5; D unclear. CDR3 length: 14 amino acids. V lost 5 bases, J lost 0 bases, and 11 bases lay in between. The V gene's germline CDR1 is DFQATT and CDR2 SNEGSKA (reference sequence). The CDR3 reads CSASATYSNQPQHF. The CDR3 DNA reads as TGCAGTGCTTCTGCAACGTATAGCAATCAGCCCCAGCATTTT.

This clonotype appeared many times. This beta chain is an unintended read in a library built for alpha chains; its size means little. This chain joins TRBV10-3 and TRBJ1-1, with TRBD1 matching over 9 bases. CDR1 is ENHRY, CDR2 SYGVKD, per germline. V trimming: 6 bases; J trimming: 5 bases; junction bases outside the gene matches: 7. CDR3 length equals 14 residues. DNA of the CDR3: TGTGCCATCAGCTTTCACAGGGGGCAAACTGAAGCTTTCTTT. Translation: CAISFHRGQTEAFF.

This clonotype is labeled medium-sized (0.01 to 0.1%). Within a library made for alpha chains, this beta chain is off target, and its count is uninformative. DNA of the CDR3: TGTGCCAGCAGTCCGCGGACTAGCGGGAGGAATGAGCAGTTCTTC. Its protein is CASSPRTSGRNEQFF. V gene TRBV12-3 or TRBV12-4 combines with J gene TRBJ2-1; TRBD2 matches at 14 bases. Trimming at V came to 5 bases and at J to 7 bases, leaving 4 bases not matched to a gene. This CDR3 is 15 amino acids long.

In this sample, this clonotype turned up once. The library was designed around alpha chains, so this beta chain is a stray read whose abundance carries little weight. This chain connects TRBV10-2 to TRBJ1-1; 7 bases are shared with TRBD1. The V gene end was trimmed by 6 bases and the J gene end by 4 bases; junction bases not matched to a gene: 5. The CDR3 loop spans 13 amino acids. Germline CDR1 and CDR2: WSHSY and SAAADI. This chain's CDR3 is CASSTQGGTEAFF. CDR3 DNA: TGCGCCAGCAGCACCCAGGGGGGCACTGAAGCTTTCTTT.

This clonotype is categorized as medium-sized (0.01 to 0.1%). This beta chain lies outside the target of a library built for alpha chains; its clone size means little. CDR3 loop: CASSLVALSEQYV. CDR3 bases: TGTGCCAGCAGCCTGGTTGCATTGAGCGAGCAGTACGTC. The V call is TRBV7-8, the J call TRBJ2-7; D unclear. Trimming took 5 bases from V and 6 from J, leaving 14 bases between them. The CDR3 spans 13 residues. In germline, CDR1 is SGHVS, CDR2 FQNEAQ.

This clonotype was counted a few times. This beta chain is an off-target read within a library intended for alpha chains, so its frequency means little. This chain links TRBV11-2 with TRBJ1-1, with TRBD1 matching over 10 bases. J was trimmed by 6 bases and V by 1 base; bases with no gene match: 5. Germline V gene data show CDR1 as SGHAT and CDR2 as FQNNGV. The CDR3 loop spans 15 amino acids. CDR3 residues: CASSLVGQGLAEAFF. The CDR3 nucleotides read TGTGCCAGCAGCTTAGTGGGACAGGGGCTCGCTGAAGCTTTCTTT. Full variable domain (missing parts from reference TRBV11-2 and TRBJ1-1): EAGVAQSPRYKIIEKRQSVAFWCNPISGHATLYWYQQILGQGPKLLIQFQNNGVVDDSQLPKDRFSAERLKGVDSTLKIQPAKLEDSAVYLCASSLVGQGLAEAFFGQGTRLTVV.

This clonotype was detected ten times or more. Within a library made for alpha chains, this beta chain is off target, and its count is uninformative. The chain has TRBV5-1 and TRBJ1-1, with 7 bases lining up with TRBD1. Germline CDR1 reads SGHRS; CDR2 reads YFSETQ. The CDR3 totals 15 residues. V lost 0 bases, J lost 5 bases, and 7 bases stayed unmatched. The CDR3 region has the DNA TGCGCCAGCAGCTTGGGAGACAGGGAGGTGACTGAAGCTTTCTTT. It yields the protein CASSLGDREVTEAFF.

About this clonotype: A library made for alpha chains picked up this beta chain off target, so its size means little. CDR3 bases: TGTGCCAGCAGTTACCTTCGGTCGGAGGACTCAGCTTATAGCAATCAGCCCCAGCATTTT. It encodes CASSYLRSEDSAYSNQPQHF. The V and J genes are TRBV6-2 or TRBV6-3 and TRBJ1-5; D not certain. V lost 2 bases and J lost 0, with 23 bases in between. CDR1 MNHEY and CDR2 SVGEGT come from the germline V gene. There are 20 residues in the CDR3.